The 30 T cell receptor beta chains below were found in one sample sequenced in a study of T cell repertoires in aging, cancer and after chemotherapy. Peripheral blood genomic DNA, not sorted cells or RNA, was the template. Multiplex touch-down PCR with TRB-A/B primers amplified rearranged V-D-J TRB sequences. Each CDR3 protein is one row after TCRdb ran MiXCR on the multiplex PCR reads. The data hold over a thousand distinct CDR3 sequences, with roughly 20% observed a single time. Sequencing used blood. These TCRs come from a human donor with a solid tumor.

The genes are TRBV2 and TRBJ2-7, with TRBD2 matching over 8 bases. CDR1 is SNHLY and CDR2 is FYNNEI in the germline V gene. Unmatched junction bases numbered 7, after V lost 2 bases and J lost 7 bases. The CDR3 covers 14 residues. CDR3 sequence: CASSENPAGGEQYF. In DNA form, the CDR3 reads TGTGCCAGCAGTGAAAACCCCGCGGGGGGAGAGCAGTACTTC.

A few counts support this clonotype. CDR3 region: CASSLQDRGNTIYF. The CDR3 coding sequence is TGTGCCAGCAGCTTACAGGACAGGGGAAACACCATATATTTT. V gene TRBV5-4 combines with J gene TRBJ1-3, with 7 bases fitting TRBD1. Germline CDR1 reads SGHNT; CDR2 reads YYREEE (reference sequence). This CDR3 is built from 14 residues. J lost 4 bases, V lost 2 bases, and 3 bases had no gene match.

About this clonotype: A much larger clone is a single base away; this may be a read error. This rearrangement joins TRBV27 to TRBJ2-7; D unclear. Germline assignment: CDR1 MNHEY and CDR2 SMNVEV (reference sequence). The CDR3 spans 14 residues. DNA for the CDR3: TGTGCCAGCAGTTTGTCGATGGTGGGTTACGAGCGGTACTTC. It is translated as CASSLSMVGYERYF.

By sample fraction, this clonotype is large. This chain links TRBV19 with TRBJ1-2; D remains ambiguous. Per the germline V gene, CDR1 is LNHDA and CDR2 is SQIVND (reference sequence). The CDR3 totals 13 residues. The germline V and J ends were trimmed by 3 bases and 2 bases, with 7 bases remaining between them. CDR3 DNA sequence: TGTGCCAGTAGTATTCGTGTAAACTATGGCTACACCTTC. Its protein is CASSIRVNYGYTF.

In its sample, this clonotype is large. The chain combines TRBV7-6 with TRBJ2-2; 11 positions agree with TRBD2. There are 16 residues in the CDR3. With V trimmed by 1 base and J by 5 bases, 3 bases remained unmatched. Germline V lookup: CDR1 SGHVS, CDR2 FNYEAQ. In DNA form, the CDR3 reads TGTGCCAGCAGCTTAGAGTCTAGCGGGGGGACCGGGGAGCTGTTTTTT. Residues: CASSLESSGGTGELFF.

This clonotype has more than one count but fewer than ten. The chain combines TRBV19 with TRBJ2-5; D is ambiguous. In germline, CDR1 is LNHDA, CDR2 SQIVND (reference sequence). V lost 4 bases and J lost 5, with 17 bases in between. This CDR3 spans 15 amino acids. CDR3 coding DNA: TGTGCCAGTAGTAGGCGCCCCCAAAGCCGGGAGACCCAGTACTTC. Protein sequence: CASSRRPQSRETQYF. The whole variable domain, filled in from reference TRBV19 and TRBJ2-5, reads DGGITQSPKYLFRKEGQNVTLSCEQNLNHDAMYWYRQDPGQGLRLIYYSQIVNDFQKGDIAEGYSVSREKKESFPLTVTSAQKNPTAFYLCASSRRPQSRETQYFGPGTRLLVL.

The chain combines TRBV24-1 with TRBJ2-1; maybe TRBD2 (5 bases). Trimming took off 3 bases at V and 0 bases at J, with 11 bases between the two ends. The germline V gene encodes CDR1 KGHDR and CDR2 SFDVKD. The CDR3 consists of 16 residues. The CDR3 is CATSDPSGSSYNEQFF. The CDR3 DNA reads TGTGCCACCAGTGATCCGTCGGGGAGCTCCTACAATGAGCAGTTCTTC.

V and J are TRBV20-1 and TRBJ2-3; 7 bases align to TRBD2. J was trimmed by 5 bases and V by 5 bases; bases with no gene match: 19. The CDR3 covers 17 residues. The V gene's germline CDR1 is DFQATT and CDR2 SNEGSKA (reference sequence). In nucleotides, the CDR3 is TGCAGTGCTCACCCCTGGGGGGAGGGACTAAAGGGAGATACGCAGTATTTT. Its protein product is CSAHPWGEGLKGDTQYF.

To note about this clonotype: The junction departs from the called germline gene at one end, perhaps through a read error. The rearrangement uses TRBV4-2 and TRBJ1-1; D is ambiguous. Germline V CDR1 and CDR2: LGHNA, YNFKEQ. The CDR3 has 14 residues. The CDR3 bases are TGTGCCAGCACCCAAACAGAGCTGAACACTGAAGCTTTCTTT. It specifies CASTQTELNTEAFF.

This clonotype was observed a handful of times. This chain joins TRBV27 and TRBJ2-5; no firm D call. The ends were cut back, 2 bases at V and 4 bases at J, with 2 bases in the middle. The CDR3 has 11 residues. Germline CDR1 is MNHEY and CDR2 is SMNVEV (reference sequence). In DNA form, the CDR3 reads TGTGCCAGCAGTTTAGGAGAGACCCAGTACTTC. Its translation is CASSLGETQYF.

This clonotype was detected a few times. V gene TRBV19 combines with J gene TRBJ1-5, with 7 bases that match TRBD1. Germline V gene data show CDR1 as LNHDA and CDR2 as SQIVND (reference sequence). The CDR3 spans 17 residues. Trimming at V came to 2 bases and at J to 1 base, leaving 8 bases not matched to a gene. CDR3 amino acids: CASSIKGTALSNQPQHF. The CDR3 region has the DNA TGTGCCAGTAGTATAAAGGGGACAGCCCTCAGCAATCAGCCCCAGCATTTT.

In this sample, this clonotype turned up a few times. The DNA for the CDR3 is TGCGCCAGCAGCTTGGACCTTTCCCCCAATCAGCCCCAGCATTTT. Translated: CASSLDLSPNQPQHF. The chain employs TRBV5-1 and TRBJ1-5; D ambiguous. V lost 0 bases and J 3 bases, leaving 10 bases between the germline ends. This CDR3 has 15 residues. The germline gives CDR1 SGHRS, CDR2 YFSETQ.

This clonotype showed up just a few times. The gene calls are TRBV6-2 or TRBV6-3 and TRBJ2-1, with 9 bases fitting TRBD1. Trimming at V came to 4 bases and at J to 6 bases, leaving 7 bases not matched to a gene. Germline V gives CDR1 MNHEY, CDR2 SVGEGT. This CDR3 has 15 residues. The CDR3 DNA follows: TGTGCCAGCAGTTTGTGGACAGGGGCCTTCAATGAGCAGTTCTTC. Residues: CASSLWTGAFNEQFF.

The table lists this clonotype with a few counts. The chain is built from TRBV12-3 or TRBV12-4 and TRBJ1-4; D is unresolved. The CDR3 is made up of 13 amino acids. Trimming shortened V by 5 bases and J by 8 bases, and 12 bases separated the two germline ends. As DNA, the CDR3 is TGTGCCAGCAGTCGGTGGACTCTAGAAAAACTGTTTTTT. This encodes CASSRWTLEKLFF.

The chain uses TRBV19 and TRBJ2-7; D gene uncertain. The germline V gene has CDR1 LNHDA and CDR2 SQIVND (reference sequence). There are 16 residues in the CDR3. V gave up 5 bases and J gave up 2 bases, with 19 bases separating them. DNA for the CDR3: TGTGCCAGTAGTCATACCCCGAAACCCTTGACCTACGAGCAGTACTTC. Its translation is CASSHTPKPLTYEQYF.

The gene calls are TRBV5-6 and TRBJ2-1, with TRBD2 identical over 12 bases. V lost 5 bases and J lost 2; bases outside the gene matches: 5. CDR3 length: 16 amino acids. The V gene's germline CDR1 is SGHDT and CDR2 YYEEEE. The CDR3 sequence is CASSSSGRGTYNEQFF. The CDR3 nucleotides are TGTGCCAGCAGTTCTAGCGGGAGGGGGACCTACAATGAGCAGTTCTTC.

The V gene is TRBV6-5, the J gene TRBJ2-3, with D perhaps TRBD1 (5 bases). Germline loops: CDR1 MNHEY, CDR2 SVGAGI. The V gene lost 6 bases and the J gene lost 2 bases, with 18 bases spanning the gap. CDR3 length equals 16 residues. CDR3 loop: CASSDLLWGPTDTQYF. CDR3 coding DNA: TGTGCCAGCAGCGACCTTCTGTGGGGCCCCACAGATACGCAGTATTTT.

This clonotype was observed a few times. The chain links TRBV20-1 to TRBJ2-5; 9 bases agree with TRBD2. The CDR3 is 19 residues long. V was clipped by 0 bases and J by 4 bases; unmatched bases: 18. The germline CDR1 and CDR2 sequences are DFQATT and SNEGSKA (reference sequence). The CDR3 sequence is CSARDYASGNSPGVETQYF. CDR3 DNA sequence: TGCAGTGCTAGAGATTACGCTAGCGGGAATTCTCCCGGGGTAGAGACCCAGTACTTC.

In this sample, this clonotype turned up once. This chain connects TRBV6-2 or TRBV6-3 to TRBJ2-2; TRBD1 agrees at 7 bases. CDR1 and CDR2 (germline): MNHEY, SVGEGT. The CDR3 is 18 residues long. The V and J ends lost 0 bases and 4 bases, in that order; junction bases with no gene match: 11. CDR3 amino acids: CASSYSIGTGVRTGELFF. DNA of the CDR3: TGTGCCAGCAGTTACTCGATTGGAACAGGGGTCCGCACCGGGGAGCTGTTTTTT.

This sequence joins TRBV10-3 and TRBJ1-4; D is unresolved. The CDR3 length is 13 residues. The germline V gene has CDR1 ENHRY and CDR2 SYGVKD. V dropped 2 bases and J dropped 10 bases, with 11 bases sitting between them. CDR3 DNA sequence: TGTGCCATCAGTGAGGACGGGTTTGGAAAACTGTTTTTT. Residues: CAISEDGFGKLFF.

In this sample, this clonotype turned up a few times. The chain couples TRBV30 to TRBJ2-4; 15 bases align to TRBD2. The germline CDR1 and CDR2 sequences are GTSNPN and SVGIG (reference sequence). V gave up 3 bases and J gave up 3 bases; unmatched junction bases: 6. This CDR3 has 17 residues. The CDR3 spells CAWRGLAGGQDKNIQYF. The CDR3 coding sequence is TGTGCCTGGAGGGGACTAGCGGGAGGACAGGACAAAAACATTCAGTACTTC.

The chain links TRBV11-3 to TRBJ1-6; D remains ambiguous. The CDR3 extends over 13 amino acids. Deletions cut 1 base from V and 7 bases from J, with 5 bases between. Germline V gives CDR1 SGHNT, CDR2 YENEEA. The CDR3 region is CASSLGGNSPLHF. CDR3 nucleotides: TGTGCCAGCAGCTTAGGAGGGAATTCACCCCTCCACTTT.

This clonotype has more than one count but fewer than ten. This chain links TRBV15 with TRBJ1-1; D may be TRBD1 (5 bases). The V end was cut by 3 bases, the J end by 1 base, with 12 bases between. From germline, CDR1 is LNHNV and CDR2 YYDKDF (reference sequence). CDR3 length: 15 amino acids. The CDR3 region is CATSRMRDGNTEAFF. The CDR3 DNA reads as TGTGCCACCAGCAGGATGAGGGACGGGAACACTGAAGCTTTCTTT.

Judged by abundance, this clonotype is medium-sized. The chain links TRBV19 to TRBJ2-2; D remains ambiguous. CDR3 length: 16 amino acids. Germline V gives CDR1 LNHDA, CDR2 SQIVND (reference sequence). Trimming cost V 3 bases and J 3 bases, with 14 bases left between them. CDR3 DNA sequence: TGTGCCAGTAGTATGAACGGTTTCGGCGACACCGGGGAGCTGTTTTTT. Translation gives CASSMNGFGDTGELFF.

V gene TRBV20-1 combines with J gene TRBJ1-5, with D possibly TRBD1 on 6 matching bases. V was cut by 6 bases and J by 6 bases, with 15 bases left in between. In germline, CDR1 is DFQATT, CDR2 SNEGSKA (reference sequence). This CDR3 is built from 13 residues. Written as DNA, the CDR3 is TGCAGTGCCCTCGGGGGGCGGTTTCAGCCCCAGCATTTT. As protein: CSALGGRFQPQHF.

The chain recombines TRBV6-2 or TRBV6-3 with TRBJ1-1, with D perhaps TRBD1 (5 bases). This CDR3 has 14 residues. From germline, CDR1 is MNHEY and CDR2 SVGEGT. Trimming pared 10 bases from V and 4 bases from J, leaving 19 bases between. CDR3: CANRPPRGGTEAFF. The CDR3 bases are TGTGCCAACAGACCGCCAAGGGGCGGCACTGAAGCTTTCTTT.

As concerns this clonotype: Being one base from a much bigger clone, this may be a read error. V usage is TRBV12-3 or TRBV12-4 and J usage is TRBJ1-2; 8 nucleotides line up with TRBD1. This CDR3 region has 14 residues. V lost 6 bases, J lost 7 bases, and 10 bases stayed unmatched. This CDR3 is CASSVGTGGSGYTF. The CDR3 bases are TGTGCCAGCAGCGTCGGGACAGGAGGGAGTGGCTACACCTTC.

This clonotype is judged medium-sized. The chain employs TRBV20-1 and TRBJ2-7; tentatively, D is TRBD1 (6 bases). V was shortened by 5 bases and J by 2 bases, with 13 bases between the two germline ends. The germline gives CDR1 DFQATT, CDR2 SNEGSKA (reference sequence). The CDR3 totals 13 residues. The CDR3 protein is CSADSDRTYEQYF. CDR3 nucleotides: TGCAGTGCTGACTCGGACAGAACCTACGAGCAGTACTTC.

This clonotype is judged large. The chain joins TRBV19 to TRBJ1-5, with D hard to call. The germline V gene encodes CDR1 LNHDA and CDR2 SQIVND (reference sequence). The CDR3 is made up of 14 amino acids. The ends were cut back, 3 bases at V and 7 bases at J, with 13 bases in the middle. The CDR3 DNA follows: TGTGCCAGTAGTATTGGAGACGGCTACCAGCCCCAGCATTTT. This codes for CASSIGDGYQPQHF.

The chain couples TRBV6-5 to TRBJ1-2; D gene uncertain. Germline V gene sequence: CDR1 MNHEY, CDR2 SVGAGI. This CDR3 is built from 14 residues. The V gene lost 6 bases and the J gene lost 8 bases, with 19 bases spanning the gap. The CDR3: CASSVVEALDGYTF. The CDR3 nucleotides read TGTGCCAGCAGCGTAGTTGAGGCGTTGGACGGCTACACCTTC.